A single sample gave rise to the 22 T cell receptor beta chains below, sequenced in a study of immune evolution from preneoplasia to lung adenocarcinoma. Sequencing used immunoSEQ multiplex PCR; TCRdb keeps in-frame clones, though not all of them. The top ten hold 4.5% to 7% of the sample, which has 25,000 or so clones, just under 75% seen once. The sequenced sample was FFPE invasive lung adenocarcinoma tissue. Source of these receptors: a person in their 60s with invasive lung adenocarcinoma. Some clones in this sample may be carry-over from other donors' samples.

In this sample, this clone turned up a few times. The chain has TRBV18 and TRBJ2-2; no reliable D call. CDR3 length: 15 amino acids. The V and J ends lost 2 bases and 5 bases respectively, with 12 bases between them. Germline V gene sequence: CDR1 KGHSH, CDR2 LQKENI. The CDR3 protein is CASSPESAATGELFF. As DNA, the CDR3 is TGTGCCAGCTCACCAGAGTCGGCGGCGACCGGGGAGCTGTTTTTT.

The chain carries TRBV28 and TRBJ2-3; D is possibly TRBD1 (5 bases). Germline V lookup: CDR1 MDHEN, CDR2 SYDVKM. This CDR3 region has 14 residues. V was pared by 6 bases and J by 2 bases, with 12 bases between. The CDR3 region is CASREGGATDTQYF. For the CDR3, the DNA is TGTGCCAGCAGGGAAGGTGGGGCCACAGATACGCAGTATTTT.

This clone was recorded a few times. The V gene is TRBV28, the J gene TRBJ2-7; D gene unclear. Between the trimmed V and J ends, which lost 3 bases and 0 bases, there was a span of 6 bases. Germline V gene data show CDR1 as MDHEN and CDR2 as SYDVKM. CDR3 length: 13 residues. The CDR3 sequence: CASSLGNSYEQYF. As DNA, the CDR3 is TGTGCCAGCAGTTTGGGCAACTCCTACGAGCAGTACTTC.

The chain uses TRBV5-5 and TRBJ2-7, with 10 nucleotides matching TRBD1. After removal of 5 bases from V and 5 bases from J, the junction contained 7 bases not matched to a gene. This CDR3 comprises 14 residues. Germline CDR1 is SGHKS and CDR2 is YYEKEE (reference sequence). In DNA, the CDR3 is TGTGCCAGCAGACGTCCCGGGACAGGGGACGAGCAGTACTTC. Translated, it gives CASRRPGTGDEQYF.

The gene calls are TRBV5-8 and TRBJ2-2, with D perhaps matching TRBD1 (7 bases). V shed 2 bases and J shed 7 bases, with 18 bases lying between them. Germline CDR1 and CDR2: SGHTS and YDEGEE. This CDR3 has 16 amino acids. Here the CDR3 DNA reads TGTGCCAGCAGCTTCCGCCCAGGGGGGTCTGACGGGGAGCTGTTTTTT. Translated: CASSFRPGGSDGELFF. Based on the CDR3 plus reference TRBV5-8 and TRBJ2-2, the full variable domain is EAGVTQSPTHLIKTRGQQATLRCSPISGHTSVYWYQQALGLGLQFLLWYDEGEERNRGNFPPRFSGRQFPNYSSELNVNALELEDSALYLCASSFRPGGSDGELFFGEGSRLTVL.

The rearrangement links TRBV6-5 to TRBJ1-1; D ambiguous. CDR1 is MNHEY and CDR2 is SVGAGI in the germline V gene. V lost 2 bases, J lost 0 bases, and 7 bases lay in between. CDR3 length: 14 amino acids. CDR3 DNA sequence: TGTGCCAGCAGTTACCCTCAGGTGAACACTGAAGCTTTCTTT. This encodes CASSYPQVNTEAFF.

This sequence joins TRBV27 and TRBJ2-7, with D perhaps TRBD2 (5 bases). V lost 5 bases and J lost 5, with 16 bases in between. Germline V CDR1 and CDR2: MNHEY, SMNVEV (reference sequence). CDR3 length: 14 amino acids. CDR3 DNA: TGTGCCAGCAGTGATACCCTCTCGAGGGACGAGCAGTACTTC. Residues: CASSDTLSRDEQYF.

This clone has a handful of counts. The chain is built from TRBV28 and TRBJ2-1; 13 nucleotides match TRBD2. The V segment lost 2 bases and the J segment 9 bases; nucleotides outside the gene matches: 4. Germline V CDR1 and CDR2: MDHEN, SYDVKM. The CDR3 runs 15 residues. The CDR3 nucleotides read TGTGCCAGCAGTTTACCAACTAGCGGGAGGGGTGAGCAGTTCTTC. It translates to CASSLPTSGRGEQFF. Looking up the rest from reference TRBV28 and TRBJ2-1 gives the full variable domain: DVKVTQSSRYLVKRTGEKVFLECVQDMDHENMFWYRQDPGLGLRLIYFSYDVKMKEKGDIPEGYSVSREKKERFSLILESASTNQTSMYLCASSLPTSGRGEQFFGPGTRLTVL.

The chain is built from TRBV11-2 and TRBJ2-3; unclear D gene. Deletions cut 4 bases from V and 7 bases from J, with 6 bases between. This CDR3 spans 11 amino acids. Germline-derived CDR1 and CDR2 are SGHAT and FQNNGV. CDR3 protein: CASSSRNTQYF. The CDR3 nucleotides read TGTGCCAGCAGCTCCCGGAATACGCAGTATTTT. Combining the CDR3 with reference TRBV11-2 and TRBJ2-3 gives the whole variable domain EAGVAQSPRYKIIEKRQSVAFWCNPISGHATLYWYQQILGQGPKLLIQFQNNGVVDDSQLPKDRFSAERLKGVDSTLKIQPAKLEDSAVYLCASSSRNTQYFGPGTRLTVL.

The chain combines TRBV7-9 with TRBJ2-2; D is unresolved. V lost 11 bases, J lost 0 bases, and 13 bases lay in between. Germline loops: CDR1 SEHNR, CDR2 FQNEAQ (reference sequence). The CDR3 totals 14 residues. The CDR3 spells CAVKDHTNTGELFF. The CDR3 DNA reads TGTGCCGTTAAAGATCATACGAACACCGGGGAGCTGTTTTTT. The whole variable domain, filled in from reference TRBV7-9 and TRBJ2-2, reads DTGVSQNPRHKITKRGQNVTFRCDPISEHNRLYWYRQTLGQGPEFLTYFQNEAQLEKSRLLSDRFSAERPKGSFSTLEIQRTEQGDSAMYLCAVKDHTNTGELFFGEGSRLTVL.

The V and J genes are TRBV28 and TRBJ1-2; a weak D match, TRBD1 (5 bases). The CDR3 contains 14 residues. Germline V gene sequence: CDR1 MDHEN, CDR2 SYDVKM. Trimming took 9 bases from V and 6 from J, leaving 20 bases between them. DNA for the CDR3: TGTGCCAGTCTGATAGGCGGGGGTCAGCATGGCTACACCTTC. It is translated as CASLIGGGQHGYTF.

J is TRBJ1-2 and V is TRBV19; D not resolved. V lost 6 bases and J lost 2, with 7 bases in between. The CDR3 totals 12 residues. Germline V gives CDR1 LNHDA, CDR2 SQIVND (reference sequence). This CDR3 is CASRNSNYGYTF. CDR3 coding DNA: TGTGCCAGTAGAAACAGCAACTATGGCTACACCTTC.

J is TRBJ2-1 and V is TRBV5-5; D is ambiguous. Germline assignment: CDR1 SGHKS and CDR2 YYEKEE (reference sequence). Deletions cut 0 bases from V and 0 bases from J, with 13 bases between. The length of the CDR3 is 17 residues. CDR3 in DNA: TGTGCCAGCAGCTTGGTTCCCGGGCGGAGCTCCTACAATGAGCAGTTCTTC. Protein sequence: CASSLVPGRSSYNEQFF.

On this clone: At one of its ends the junction is not consistent with the germline gene, which may arise from a read error. The chain carries TRBV5-1 and TRBJ1-4; D unclear. The CDR3 spans 14 residues. In germline, CDR1 is SGHRS, CDR2 YFSETQ. CDR3 DNA: TGCGCCAGCAACTTGGCCGAAACTAATGAAAAACTGTTTTTT. It codes for CASNLAETNEKLFF.

The chain uses TRBV7-9 and TRBJ2-2; 7 positions match TRBD1. CDR3 length equals 15 residues. Germline CDR1 reads SEHNR; CDR2 reads FQNEAQ (reference sequence). The J segment lost 1 base and the V segment lost 5 bases, leaving 4 bases of the junction unmatched. The CDR3 DNA follows: TGTGCCAGCAGCACCGGACAGGAGAACACCGGGGAGCTGTTTTTT. Protein: CASSTGQENTGELFF. The full variable domain, in which reference TRBV7-9 and TRBJ2-2 provide the parts outside the CDR3, is DTGVSQNPRHKITKRGQNVTFRCDPISEHNRLYWYRQTLGQGPEFLTYFQNEAQLEKSRLLSDRFSAERPKGSFSTLEIQRTEQGDSAMYLCASSTGQENTGELFFGEGSRLTVL.

This clone was found once. The DNA of the CDR3 is TGTGCCAGCAGTATACAGGTAACTGGGGCCAACGTCCTGACTTTC. Translating it yields CASSIQVTGANVLTF. The V gene is TRBV6-1, the J gene TRBJ2-6; weak D call: TRBD1 (5 bases). V lost 5 bases and J lost 2, with 10 bases in between. The CDR3 runs 15 residues. CDR1 and CDR2 from the germline V gene are MNHNS and SASEGT.

V and J are TRBV7-2 and TRBJ2-5; the D call may be TRBD1 or TRBD2 (6 bases each). The CDR3 contains 14 residues. Germline CDR1 reads SGHTA; CDR2 reads FQGNSA. Trimming pared 5 bases from V and 2 bases from J, leaving 12 bases between. CDR3 sequence reads: CASSGGTRQETQYF. The CDR3 nucleotides are TGTGCCAGCAGCGGCGGGACAAGACAAGAGACCCAGTACTTC.

The genes are TRBV11-2 and TRBJ2-7; a possible D gene is TRBD2 (5 bases). Looked up from germline, CDR1 is SGHAT and CDR2 is FQNNGV. Trimming removed 5 bases from V and 6 bases from J, with 8 bases in between. CDR3 length: 11 residues. This CDR3 reads CASSSGFEQYF. CDR3 nucleotide sequence: TGTGCCAGCAGCAGCGGTTTCGAGCAGTACTTC.

V usage is TRBV5-1 and J usage is TRBJ1-4; 7 bases map to TRBD1. V shed 3 bases and J 4 bases; nucleotides not matched to a gene: 3. The V gene's germline CDR1 is SGHRS and CDR2 YFSETQ. This CDR3 spans 14 amino acids. The CDR3 sequence is CASSSGTVNEKLFF. DNA of the CDR3: TGCGCCAGCAGCTCCGGGACAGTTAATGAAAAACTGTTTTTT.

The chain has TRBV6-5 and TRBJ2-7; unclear D gene. CDR1 MNHEY and CDR2 SVGAGI come from the germline V gene. V was pared by 0 bases and J by 0 bases, with 12 bases between. This CDR3 comprises 16 residues. This CDR3 reads CASSYSFGYSSYEQYF. CDR3 nucleotides: TGTGCCAGCAGTTACTCTTTTGGGTACAGCTCCTACGAGCAGTACTTC.

The chain recombines TRBV10-3 with TRBJ1-3; tentative D call: TRBD1 (5 bases). V shed 7 bases and J shed 4 bases, with 14 bases lying between them. The CDR3 consists of 14 residues. Germline V gene lookup returns CDR1 ENHRY and CDR2 SYGVKD. CDR3 loop: CAINQGVSGNTIYF. The CDR3 DNA sequence: TGTGCCATCAACCAGGGTGTCTCAGGAAACACCATATATTTT.

The chain recombines TRBV11-2 with TRBJ2-7; 8 nucleotides line up with TRBD2. CDR1 is SGHAT, CDR2 FQNNGV, per germline. This CDR3 has 14 amino acids. V shed 1 base, J shed 4 bases, and the junction held 3 bases outside the gene matches. The CDR3, as DNA: TGTGCCAGCAGCTTAGCCCCGGGAGGGTACGAGCAGTACTTC. This encodes CASSLAPGGYEQYF.